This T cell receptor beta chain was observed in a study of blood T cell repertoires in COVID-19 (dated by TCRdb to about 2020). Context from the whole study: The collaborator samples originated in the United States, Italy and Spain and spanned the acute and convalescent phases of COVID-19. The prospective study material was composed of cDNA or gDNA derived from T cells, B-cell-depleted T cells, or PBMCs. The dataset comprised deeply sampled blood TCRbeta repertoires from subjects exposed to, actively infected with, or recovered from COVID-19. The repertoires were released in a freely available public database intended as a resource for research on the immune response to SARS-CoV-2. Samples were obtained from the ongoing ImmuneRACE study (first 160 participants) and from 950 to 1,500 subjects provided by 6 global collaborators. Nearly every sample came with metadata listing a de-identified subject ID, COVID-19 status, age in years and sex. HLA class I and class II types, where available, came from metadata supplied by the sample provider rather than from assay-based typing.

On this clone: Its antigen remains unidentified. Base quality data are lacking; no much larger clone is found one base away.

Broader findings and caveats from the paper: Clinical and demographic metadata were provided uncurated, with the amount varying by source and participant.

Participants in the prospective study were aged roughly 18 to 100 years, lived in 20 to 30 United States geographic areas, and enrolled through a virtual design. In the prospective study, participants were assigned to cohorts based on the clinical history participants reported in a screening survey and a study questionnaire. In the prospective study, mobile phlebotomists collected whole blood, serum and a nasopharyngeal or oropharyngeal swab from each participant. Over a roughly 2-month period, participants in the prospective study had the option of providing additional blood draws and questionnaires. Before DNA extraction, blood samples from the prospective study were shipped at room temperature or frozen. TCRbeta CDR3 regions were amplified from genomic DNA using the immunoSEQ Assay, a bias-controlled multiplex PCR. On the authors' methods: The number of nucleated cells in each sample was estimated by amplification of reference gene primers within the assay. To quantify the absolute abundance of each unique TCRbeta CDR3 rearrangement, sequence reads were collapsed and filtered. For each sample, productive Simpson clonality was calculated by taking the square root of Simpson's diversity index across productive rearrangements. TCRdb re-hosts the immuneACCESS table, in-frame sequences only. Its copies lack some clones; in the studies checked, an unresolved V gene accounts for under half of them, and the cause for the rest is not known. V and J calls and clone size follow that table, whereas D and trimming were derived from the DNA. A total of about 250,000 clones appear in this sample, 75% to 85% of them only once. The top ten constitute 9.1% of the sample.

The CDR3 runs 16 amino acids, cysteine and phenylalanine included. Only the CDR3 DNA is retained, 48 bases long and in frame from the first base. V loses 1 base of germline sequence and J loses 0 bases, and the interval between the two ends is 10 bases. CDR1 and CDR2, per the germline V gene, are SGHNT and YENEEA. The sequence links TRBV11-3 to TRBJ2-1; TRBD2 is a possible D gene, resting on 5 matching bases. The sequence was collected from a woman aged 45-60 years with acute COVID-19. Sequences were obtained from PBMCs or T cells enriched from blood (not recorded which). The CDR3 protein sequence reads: CASSLGPGSSYNEQFF. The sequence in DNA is TGTGCCAGCAGCTTAGGCCCGGGGAGCTCCTACAATGAGCAGTTCTTC. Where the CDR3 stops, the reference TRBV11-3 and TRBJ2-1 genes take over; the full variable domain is EAGVVQSPRYKIIEKKQPVAFWCNPISGHNTLYWYLQNLGQGPELLIRYENEEAVDDSQLPKDRFSAERLKGVDSTLKIQPAELGDSAVYLCASSLGPGSSYNEQFFGPGTRLTVL.